A selection of T cell receptor beta chains follows, all from one sample in a study of graft-versus-host responses after intestinal transplantation. Repertoires were generated with immunoSEQ multiplex PCR, while TCRdb's copy carries only in-frame clones and drops some. The table lists over 90,000 clones, under 95% of them singletons. These TCRs are of unknown antigen specificity. This sample comprised unstimulated CD8+ T cells sorted from spleen or lymph node cells, obtained before intestinal transplant. The receptors were sampled from a human donor who received an intestinal transplant. Each CDR3 is given with its conserved first and last residue. Fields, in order: D gene, J gene, V gene, clone size, CDR3 DNA, CDR3 protein. A D gene is named only where the DNA matches it firmly. Rows give clone size only sometimes, using once, few, many, or a class for an expanded clone.

TRBD2 TRBJ2-1 TRBV27 . TGTGCCAGCAGTTTATCGAATCTGGGACTAGCGGGGGGGGACCACCCTATAAATGAGCAGTTCTTC CASSLSNLGLAGGDHPINEQFF
. TRBJ1-2 TRBV19 once TGTGCCACCGAGGAGGGTGGAGGCTACACCTTC CATEEGGGYTF
. TRBJ2-1 TRBV15 . TGTGCCACCAGCAGAGATATCGCGAGCAATGAGCAGTTCTTC CATSRDIASNEQFF
TRBD2 TRBJ2-1 TRBV7-9 . TGTGCCAGCAGCTCTACAGTAGCGGGGCCGGGTGAGCAGTTCTTC CASSSTVAGPGEQFF
TRBD1 TRBJ1-1 TRBV30 . TGTGCCTGGAGTACAGGGGTGGGGGACACTGAAGCTTTCTTT CAWSTGVGDTEAFF
. TRBJ2-2 TRBV5-1 . TGCGCCAGCAGCTTGGAGGGTACCGGGGAGCTGTTTTTT CASSLEGTGELFF
TRBD2 TRBJ2-1 TRBV7-8 . TGTGCCAGCAGCTTAGGGCGGGGGGCGCTAAGCTCCTACAATGAGCAGTTCTTC CASSLGRGALSSYNEQFF
TRBD2 TRBJ2-7 TRBV6-1 . TGTGCCAGCAGTGGTTTCAGCGGGGGGCCAAGTACGTCCTTGTACGAGCAGTACTTC CASSGFSGGPSTSLYEQYF
. TRBJ2-5 TRBV10-2 . TGCGCCAGCAGTGAGTTGGGACCCCCTAAGAACTTC CASSELGPPKNF
. TRBJ2-1 TRBV7-9 . TGTGCCAGCAGCTCCCCCGGTAGCTTATACAATGAGCAGTTCTTC CASSSPGSLYNEQFF
TRBD2 TRBJ2-7 TRBV15 . TGTGCCACCAGCAGTCAGCGGGGGTTATCTTACGAGCAGTACTTC CATSSQRGLSYEQYF
. TRBJ2-7 TRBV7-6 . TGTGCCAGCAGCCCGGGCCCCGGGCAAGGGGGCTACGAGCAGTACTTC CASSPGPGQGGYEQYF
. TRBJ1-1 TRBV29-1 . TGCAGCGTTGGACAAGGGTCCGAGGTGTGGCACGAGAACACTGAAGCTTTCTTT CSVGQGSEVWHENTEAFF
. TRBJ1-2 TRBV6-5 . TGTGCCAGCAGTTACTCGCCTCGGACTGATGGCTACACCTTC CASSYSPRTDGYTF
. TRBJ2-7 TRBV6-4 . TGTGCCAGCAACCCAACGACAGGTGTCTACGAGCAGTACTTC CASNPTTGVYEQYF
. TRBJ2-4 TRBV7-8 . TGTGCCAGCAGCTTAAATCCCCCGCCCCCCAGCATTCAGTACTTC CASSLNPPPPSIQYF
. TRBJ1-1 TRBV6-5 . TGTGCCAGCAGTTTGGACAGCCGGAACACTGAAGCTTTCTTT CASSLDSRNTEAFF
. TRBJ1-1 TRBV30 . TGTGCCTGGAAGGGTAGATCCGTTGAAGCTTTCTTT CAWKGRSVEAFF
TRBD2 TRBJ2-1 TRBV15 . TGTGCCACCATGAAGCGGGGGGGCTATGAGCAGTTCTTC CATMKRGGYEQFF
. TRBJ1-5 TRBV2 . TGTGCCAGCAGTGAAACCTATCAGCCCCAGCATTTT CASSETYQPQHF
. TRBJ2-5 TRBV5-7 . TGTGCCAGCAGCTACCCCGGGACCCAAGAGACCCAGTACTTC CASSYPGTQETQYF
TRBD1 TRBJ1-2 TRBV11-2 . TGTGCCAGCAGCTTTGGGGCAGGGGGCCGGAACTATGGCTACACCTTC CASSFGAGGRNYGYTF
. TRBJ2-7 TRBV18 . TGTGCCAGCTCACTAGGGACAGTCCTTCCGGAGGGAGAGCAGTACTTC CASSLGTVLPEGEQYF
. TRBJ1-2 TRBV10-2 few TGCGCCAGCAGTGAGTCAAGGGGAATCTATGGCTACACCTTC CASSESRGIYGYTF
. TRBJ2-1 TRBV6-6 . TGTCCTTTCCGGAGGGGGGACGGTGAGCAGTTCTTC CPFRRGDGEQFF
. TRBJ2-7 TRBV7-2 . TGTGCCAGCAGCTCCAGCCCGACCTACGAGCAGTACTTC CASSSSPTYEQYF
. TRBJ1-6 TRBV4-1 . TGCGCCAGCAGCCAAGCCTCCCTAGAATATTCACCCCTCCACTTT CASSQASLEYSPLHF
. TRBJ1-1 TRBV2 . TGTGCCAGAGAAGAGCGAATGAACACTGAAGCTTTCTTT CAREERMNTEAFF
TRBD1 TRBJ2-3 TRBV6-5 . TGTGCCAGCAGCGACCGGGACAGGTACACAGATACGCAGTATTTT CASSDRDRYTDTQYF
. TRBJ2-1 TRBV20-1 few TGCAGTGCTAGAGGGGGCAATGAGCAGTTCTTC CSARGGNEQFF
. TRBJ2-3 TRBV5-6 . TGTGCCAGCAGCGGCTTGGGGCAGAACTCAGATACGCAGTATTTT CASSGLGQNSDTQYF
. TRBJ2-2 TRBV6-5 . TGTGCCAGCAGTTACGTTCGGGACACCGGGGAGCTGTTTTTT CASSYVRDTGELFF
. TRBJ2-7 TRBV11-3 . TGTGCCAGCAGCCTTCGAGGACAAGACGAGCAGTACTTC CASSLRGQDEQYF
TRBD1 TRBJ2-7 TRBV5-4 . TGTGCCAGCAGCTTGGTGTCCCAGGGGGCCTACGAGCAGTACTTC CASSLVSQGAYEQYF
. TRBJ1-1 TRBV2 . TGTGCCAGCAGTGAGAACAGCTGGTCCGAAGCTTTCTTT CASSENSWSEAFF
TRBD1 TRBJ1-1 TRBV28 . TGTGCCATCAAGCCCTCCGGTACAGGGGGTAAGAACACTGAAGCTTTCTTT CAIKPSGTGGKNTEAFF
TRBD1 TRBJ1-1 TRBV4-1 once TGCGCCAGCAGAGGTGCCGGGACAGGCGGTCCTGAAGCTTTCTTT CASRGAGTGGPEAFF
TRBD1 TRBJ2-5 TRBV9 . TGTGCCAGCAGCTGGACAGGGGGAGTGGAGACCCAGTACTTC CASSWTGGVETQYF
TRBD2 TRBJ2-1 TRBV7-9 once TGTGCCAGCAGCTTAAGCGGGGGGATTAATGAGCAGTTCTTC CASSLSGGINEQFF
TRBD1 TRBJ1-2 TRBV4-1 . TGCGCCAGCAACAGGGGGGGGGCGGATGGCTACACCTTC CASNRGGADGYTF
TRBD1 TRBJ1-2 TRBV11-2 . TGTGCCAGCAGCCCCGACGACGACAGGGAAAACTATGGCTACACCTTC CASSPDDDRENYGYTF
. TRBJ1-4 TRBV11-2 . TGTGCCAGCAGCTTAGGTGAAAAACTGTTTTTT CASSLGEKLFF
. TRBJ1-1 TRBV27 . TGTGCCAGCAAGGACTTCAACACTGAAGCTTTCTTT CASKDFNTEAFF
. TRBJ1-6 TRBV7-9 . TGTGCCAGCAGCTTAGGAGGACGGGATTCACCCCTCCACTTT CASSLGGRDSPLHF
TRBD2 TRBJ2-1 TRBV10-2 . TGCGCCAGCAGTACTAGCGGGGGGTACAATGAGCAGTTCTTC CASSTSGGYNEQFF
. TRBJ2-2 TRBV27 . TGTGCCAGCACTCCCCGACCCTCGGCCGGGGAGCTGTTTTTT CASTPRPSAGELFF
. TRBJ1-1 TRBV5-6 . TGTGCCAGCAGCTTCGGGCAGGGTACTGAAGCTTTCTTT CASSFGQGTEAFF
. TRBJ2-5 TRBV14 . TGTGCCAGCAGCCAAGTAGGTGTCGTCCCCTGGGAGACCCAGTACTTC CASSQVGVVPWETQYF
. TRBJ2-7 TRBV27 . TGTGCCAGCAGCCGACCCCAGGGGGAGCAGTACTTC CASSRPQGEQYF
. TRBJ1-1 TRBV11-2 . TGTGCCAGCAGCTTATATTCACACGGGGGCAACTCAGGCACTGAAGCTTTCTTT CASSLYSHGGNSGTEAFF
TRBD2 TRBJ2-5 TRBV29-1 . TGCAGCGTTGAAGATCTTGGAACTAGCGGAGAGACCCAGTACTTC CSVEDLGTSGETQYF
TRBD1 TRBJ2-7 TRBV11-3 . TGTGCCAGCAGCTTAGTGTTCGAGGGGGCGAGGGACGAGCAGTACTTC CASSLVFEGARDEQYF
. TRBJ2-1 TRBV27 . TGTGCCAGCAGTCTCGGGGCTCCCTCCTACAATGAGCAGTTCTTC CASSLGAPSYNEQFF
. TRBJ1-1 TRBV29-1 . TGCAGCGTTACGCGGGAGGAGGGTGCTTTCTTT CSVTREEGAFF
TRBD2 TRBJ2-1 TRBV5-1 . TGCGCCAGCATGACGGGAGGGGGGGGCCTTATGGGCTCCTACAATGAGCAGTTCTTC CASMTGGGGLMGSYNEQFF
. TRBJ1-3 TRBV5-4 few TGTGCCAGCAGCTTGTCAGGGATGCGTAACACCATATATTTT CASSLSGMRNTIYF
TRBD1 TRBJ2-2 TRBV27 . TGTGCCAGCAGTTCGAACCAGGGGGCGCCCGGGGAGCTGTTTTTT CASSSNQGAPGELFF
TRBD1 TRBJ1-2 TRBV11-2 . TGTGCCAGCAGCTTTACAGGGGGCCTTGGCTACACCTTC CASSFTGGLGYTF
. TRBJ1-1 TRBV19 . TGTGCCAGTAGTCAGCTGGGGGGAAACACTGAAGCTTTCTTT CASSQLGGNTEAFF